This T cell receptor beta chain was sequenced for a study of blood T cell repertoires in COVID-19. Study background: Italy, Spain and the United States were the sources of the convalescent and acute COVID-19 samples.

Per the original methods: Researchers report that nucleated cell counts were estimated from reference gene primer amplification. Assay: immunoSEQ multiplex PCR; the TCRdb copy retains only in-frame clones and omits some. From that table come the V and J calls and clone size; the DNA was used to work out D and trimming. The repertoire holds around 300,000 clones, 88% seen once, with about 3% in the top ten. The CDR3 is 16 residues long. V shed 1 base and J 4 bases; nucleotides not matched to a gene: 4. Germline CDR1 LGHNA, CDR2 YSLEER. Recruitment covered over 20 US areas and drew participants whose ages spanned about 18 to 89 years. Donors were grouped by their self-reported clinical history.

Sequenced input: PBMCs or T cells enriched from blood (not recorded which). The chain is built from TRBV4-3 and TRBJ2-1; TRBD2 aligns across 10 bases. This clonotype originated in a woman aged 45-65 years who had recovered from COVID-19. CDR3 amino acids: CASSQGRTSGYNEQFF. The CDR3 DNA reads as TGCGCCAGCAGCCAAGGCCGGACTAGCGGATACAATGAGCAGTTCTTC.